These 23 T cell receptor beta chains share one sample of origin, sequenced in a study of blood T cell repertoires in COVID-19. Clones were read by immunoSEQ multiplex PCR, and TCRdb kept only the in-frame ones, dropping some. The data show about 50,000 clones, about 86% seen once. Sequenced: peripheral blood. All receptors come from an elderly woman with acute or convalescent COVID-19.

The V gene is TRBV13, the J gene TRBJ2-4; D perhaps matches TRBD1 (6 bases). V was cut by 5 bases and J by 6 bases, with 11 bases left in between. Germline values: CDR1 PRHDT, CDR2 FYEKMQ (reference sequence). The length of the CDR3 is 13 residues. The CDR3 loop reads CASSPTGINIQYF. In DNA form, the CDR3 reads TGTGCCAGCAGCCCTACAGGGATAAACATTCAGTACTTC.

The V and J genes are TRBV5-6 and TRBJ2-1; 9 bases map to TRBD1. Germline assignment: CDR1 SGHDT and CDR2 YYEEEE. With V trimmed by 1 base and J by 5 bases, 4 bases remained unmatched. The CDR3 totals 15 residues. The CDR3 sequence: CASSLTGGRNNEQFF. The CDR3, as DNA: TGTGCCAGCAGCTTGACAGGGGGCAGAAACAATGAGCAGTTCTTC.

V and J are TRBV11-2 and TRBJ2-2, with 8 bases fitting TRBD1. This CDR3 has 13 residues. V shed 8 bases, J shed 2 bases, and the junction held 1 base outside the gene matches. Germline lookup yields CDR1 SGHAT and CDR2 FQNNGV. The CDR3 reads CASDRGNTGELFF. In DNA, the CDR3 is TGTGCCAGCGACAGGGGAAACACCGGGGAGCTGTTTTTT.

The genes are TRBV2 and TRBJ2-7; TRBD1 matches 7 bases. After removal of 5 bases from V and 5 bases from J, the junction contained 12 bases not matched to a gene. CDR1 SNHLY and CDR2 FYNNEI come from the germline V gene. The length of the CDR3 is 15 residues. CDR3 coding DNA: TGTGCCAGCAGTATCAACAGGGGACGGAGTAACGAGCAGTACTTC. Translation: CASSINRGRSNEQYF.

The J gene is TRBJ1-3, the V gene TRBV12-3 or TRBV12-4; a weak D match, TRBD1 (6 bases). The CDR3 is 13 residues long. Trimming shortened V by 6 bases and J by 1 base, and 7 bases separated the two germline ends. CDR3 region: CASRGTSGNTIYF. The CDR3 DNA sequence: TGTGCCAGCAGGGGGACATCTGGAAACACCATATATTTT.

The chain joins TRBV12-3 or TRBV12-4 to TRBJ2-5; the D gene is possibly TRBD1 (6 bases). V lost 7 bases and J 1 base, leaving 10 bases between the germline ends. The CDR3 contains 13 residues. CDR3 nucleotide sequence: TGTGCCAGCATCCAGGGGATCCAAGAGACCCAGTACTTC. Amino acids: CASIQGIQETQYF.

The chain links TRBV6-4 to TRBJ2-6, with D possibly being TRBD1 (5 bases). With 0 bases removed from V and 2 bases from J, the gap between germline ends came to 8 bases. CDR3 length equals 16 residues. The germline gives CDR1 MRHNA, CDR2 SNTAGT. The CDR3 DNA reads TGTGCCAGCAGTGACTCGATAGGGGCTGGGGCCAACGTCCTGACTTTC. Translating it yields CASSDSIGAGANVLTF.

This rearrangement joins TRBV11-2 to TRBJ1-6, with D unclear. This CDR3 is built from 12 residues. Germline V gene lookup returns CDR1 SGHAT and CDR2 FQNNGV. V was trimmed by 0 bases and J by 18 bases, leaving 12 bases between them. For the CDR3, the DNA is TGTGCCAGCAGCTTAGAGAGATTCACCCCCCACTTT. This sequence encodes CASSLERFTPHF.

The rearrangement uses TRBV15 and TRBJ2-1; 9 nucleotides line up with TRBD2. CDR3 size: 15 residues. V shed 5 bases and J 3 bases; nucleotides not matched to a gene: 5. Germline CDR1 reads LNHNV; CDR2 reads YYDKDF (reference sequence). In DNA, the CDR3 is TGTGCCACCAGCGGCGGACTAGCGATCTACAATGAGCAGTTCTTC. Encoded protein: CATSGGLAIYNEQFF.

There are a few counts of this clone. The rearrangement links TRBV19 to TRBJ1-1, with 8 bases that match TRBD1. The CDR3 is 11 amino acids. The junction had 5 bases not matched to a gene; V was cut back by 6 bases and J by 11 bases. Germline-derived CDR1 and CDR2 are LNHDA and SQIVND (reference sequence). The CDR3, as DNA: TGTGCCAGTAGGACAGGGGTTGGGGCTTTCTTT. It encodes CASRTGVGAFF. Full variable domain (remainder filled in from reference TRBV19 and TRBJ1-1): DGGITQSPKYLFRKEGQNVTLSCEQNLNHDAMYWYRQDPGQGLRLIYYSQIVNDFQKGDIAEGYSVSREKKESFPLTVTSAQKNPTAFYLCASRTGVGAFFGQGTRLTVV.

This clone was counted a single time. The chain is built from TRBV19 and TRBJ1-1; 9 bases are a match to TRBD1. Germline V gene lookup returns CDR1 LNHDA and CDR2 SQIVND (reference sequence). V shed 5 bases, J shed 5 bases, and the junction held 12 bases outside the gene matches. This CDR3 spans 16 amino acids. CDR3 amino acids: CASSSDRGIQRTEAFF. The CDR3, as DNA: TGTGCCAGTAGTTCGGACAGGGGCATTCAAAGGACTGAAGCTTTCTTT.

CDR3 sequence reads: CASSPQGARGTDTQYF. DNA for the CDR3: TGCGCCAGCAGCCCGCAGGGGGCGCGAGGCACAGATACGCAGTATTTT. The chain is built from TRBV4-1 and TRBJ2-3; 8 nucleotides agree with TRBD1. The CDR3 is 16 residues long. Looked up from germline, CDR1 is MGHRA and CDR2 is YSYEKL. J lost 1 base, V lost 4 bases, and 7 bases had no gene match.

This chain joins TRBV5-8 and TRBJ2-5, with 8 bases lining up with TRBD1. V shed 5 bases, J shed 4 bases, and the junction held 4 bases outside the gene matches. CDR1 is SGHTS and CDR2 is YDEGEE in the germline V gene. CDR3 length equals 13 residues. The CDR3 here is CASRYDRGETQYF. CDR3 DNA: TGTGCCAGCAGATACGACAGGGGAGAGACCCAGTACTTC.

V gene TRBV3-1 (or the pseudogene TRBV3-2) combines with J gene TRBJ2-3, with 9 bases matching TRBD1. CDR3 size: 20 residues. CDR1 and CDR2 from the germline V gene are LGHDT and YNNKEL (reference sequence). With 0 bases clipped from V and 1 base from J, the junction kept 14 bases outside the gene matches. CDR3 loop: CASSQDVGTGRIRGTDTQYF. CDR3 DNA: TGTGCCAGCAGCCAAGATGTGGGGACAGGGCGAATACGTGGCACAGATACGCAGTATTTT.

This chain uses TRBV30 with TRBJ1-2, with 8 nucleotides matching TRBD1. This CDR3 has 14 residues. Germline-derived CDR1 and CDR2 are GTSNPN and SVGIG (reference sequence). Trimming cost V 3 bases and J 0 bases; bases outside gene matches: 3. CDR3 residues: CAWRRTGSNYGYTF. CDR3 coding DNA: TGTGCCTGGAGAAGGACAGGGTCTAACTATGGCTACACCTTC. Full variable domain (missing parts from reference TRBV30 and TRBJ1-2): SQTIHQWPATLVQPVGSPLSLECTVEGTSNPNLYWYRQAAGRGLQLLFYSVGIGQISSEVPQNLSASRPQDRQFILSSKKLLLSDSGFYLCAWRRTGSNYGYTFGSGTRLTVV.

The V and J genes are TRBV19 and TRBJ2-5; 7 bases fit TRBD2. Unmatched junction bases numbered 8, after V lost 6 bases and J lost 1 base. CDR1 is LNHDA, CDR2 SQIVND, per germline (reference sequence). The CDR3 consists of 15 residues. CDR3 protein: CASRSTSGGQETQYF. The CDR3 DNA reads as TGTGCCAGTAGATCCACATCGGGGGGCCAAGAGACCCAGTACTTC.

The chain carries TRBV5-5 and TRBJ2-7, with 7 bases lining up with TRBD1. The CDR3 extends over 16 amino acids. Germline-derived CDR1 and CDR2 are SGHKS and YYEKEE (reference sequence). The junction had 11 bases not matched to a gene; V was cut back by 5 bases and J by 0 bases. DNA of the CDR3: TGTGCCAGCAGTATACAACAGGGGAGATTCTCCTACGAGCAGTACTTC. Encoded protein: CASSIQQGRFSYEQYF. Supplemented by reference TRBV5-5 and TRBJ2-7, the full variable domain reads DAGVTQSPTHLIKTRGQQVTLRCSPISGHKSVSWYQQVLGQGPQFIFQYYEKEERGRGNFPDRFSARQFPNYSSELNVNALLLGDSALYLCASSIQQGRFSYEQYFGPGTRLTVT.

J is TRBJ2-5 and V is TRBV19, with TRBD2 matching over 13 bases. This CDR3 is 17 amino acids long. With 6 bases clipped from V and 5 bases from J, the junction kept 12 bases outside the gene matches. CDR1 is LNHDA, CDR2 SQIVND, per germline (reference sequence). CDR3 amino acids: CASRPTSGLAGKETQYF. In nucleotides, the CDR3 is TGTGCCAGTAGACCTACATCGGGACTAGCGGGGAAGGAGACCCAGTACTTC.

The chain links TRBV19 to TRBJ1-3, with TRBD1 as a possible D gene (6 bases). The V end lost 7 bases, the J end lost 1 base, and 11 bases lay between the germline ends. CDR3 length: 14 amino acids. Germline assignment: CDR1 LNHDA and CDR2 SQIVND (reference sequence). CDR3 in DNA: TGTGCCAGTACCAAGGGGGTTTCTGGAAACACCATATATTTT. Translating it yields CASTKGVSGNTIYF.

The chain is built from TRBV15 and TRBJ2-7, with TRBD1 as a possible D gene (5 bases). Germline V gene data show CDR1 as LNHNV and CDR2 as YYDKDF (reference sequence). V was clipped by 0 bases and J by 3 bases, with 12 bases between them. The CDR3 is 15 amino acids. Here the CDR3 DNA reads TGTGCCACCAGCAGAGATTCCAGGGCTGACTACGAGCAGTACTTC. Amino acid sequence: CATSRDSRADYEQYF.

The chain recombines TRBV6-1 with TRBJ1-1; D is possibly TRBD1 (5 bases). V lost 2 bases and J 4 bases, leaving 11 bases between the germline ends. The CDR3 spans 14 residues. Germline V gene data show CDR1 as MNHNS and CDR2 as SASEGT. The DNA of the CDR3 is TGTGCCAGCAGTGAAAACAGGATATCCACTGAAGCTTTCTTT. The encoded protein is CASSENRISTEAFF.

The CDR3 reads CASRPDRGIWNTEAFF. CDR3 nucleotides: TGTGCCAGCAGACCCGACAGGGGTATCTGGAACACTGAAGCTTTCTTT. J is TRBJ1-1 and V is TRBV6-6, with 8 bases aligning to TRBD1. J gave up 1 base and V 6 bases, and 10 bases lay outside the gene matches. The CDR3 has 16 residues. Germline lookup yields CDR1 MNHNY and CDR2 SVGAGI (reference sequence).

This rearrangement joins TRBV11-2 to TRBJ2-7; 7 bases align to TRBD1. Germline values: CDR1 SGHAT, CDR2 FQNNGV. With V trimmed by 7 bases and J by 2 bases, 11 bases remained unmatched. CDR3 size: 15 residues. The DNA for the CDR3 is TGTGCCAGCAACCTGCCGGGACAGATACCCTACGAGCAGTACTTC. Amino acid sequence: CASNLPGQIPYEQYF.